The 7 T cell receptor beta chains below come from one sample, sequenced in a study of cytomegalovirus exposure and HLA in healthy donors. Use of 60 Vbeta and 13 Jbeta primers characterized the PCR. Data came from immunoSEQ multiplex PCR; TCRdb stores just in-frame clones and leaves some out. The repertoire holds 100,000 to 150,000 clones, with over 60% as singletons. Sequenced material: PBMCs. Every receptor here comes from a woman aged 40 to 49 in good health and CMV-seronegative.

This chain connects TRBV18 to TRBJ2-2; 13 nucleotides agree with TRBD2. V gave up 2 bases and J gave up 3 bases; unmatched junction bases: 0. There are 16 residues in the CDR3. Germline values: CDR1 KGHSH, CDR2 LQKENI. The CDR3 nucleotides are TGTGCCAGCTCACCAACTAGCGGGAGGGACACCGGGGAGCTGTTTTTT. It encodes CASSPTSGRDTGELFF.

Worth noting for this clone: Mismatch with germline at one junction end may stem from a read error. The rearrangement joins TRBV9 to TRBJ2-4; perhaps TRBD2 as D (6 bases). The CDR3 totals 15 residues. Germline CDR1 reads SGDLS; CDR2 reads YYNGEE. CDR3 DNA: TGTGCCAGCAGAGTTAGCGTACTAGCCAAAAACAGTCAGTACTTC. It codes for CASRVSVLAKNSQYF.

The CDR3 DNA is TGTGCCAGCAGTGGTACTAGCGGGAGCAGCGATGAGCAGTTCTTC. Its protein product is CASSGTSGSSDEQFF. V gene TRBV6-1 combines with J gene TRBJ2-1; TRBD2 agrees at 11 bases. V was pared by 4 bases and J by 8 bases, with 7 bases of the junction left unmatched. This CDR3 region has 15 residues. Per the germline V gene, CDR1 is MNHNS and CDR2 is SASEGT.

The chain links TRBV7-8 to TRBJ2-1; 7 positions agree with TRBD1. Germline CDR1 SGHVS, CDR2 FQNEAQ. This CDR3 region has 14 residues. J was trimmed by 1 base and V by 6 bases; bases with no gene match: 3. Here the CDR3 reads CASSQGESYNEQFF. The CDR3 nucleotides read TGTGCCAGCAGTCAGGGGGAGTCCTACAATGAGCAGTTCTTC.

The rearrangement joins TRBV18 to TRBJ2-6, with 8 bases identical to TRBD1. V gave up 3 bases and J gave up 7 bases; unmatched junction bases: 5. The CDR3 length is 15 residues. Germline V gene lookup returns CDR1 KGHSH and CDR2 LQKENI. For the CDR3, the DNA is TGTGCCAGCTCACCCCACGGACAGGGTGCCAACGTCCTGACTTTC. Amino acids: CASSPHGQGANVLTF.

V and J are TRBV7-2 and TRBJ2-6; TRBD1 might be the D (5 bases). V was clipped by 5 bases and J by 1 base, with 18 bases between them. CDR1 and CDR2 (germline): SGHTA, FQGNSA. CDR3 length: 18 amino acids. CDR3 bases: TGTGCCAGCAGCCAAGGGGTTTTCCTAGGGTCTGGGGCCAACGTCCTGACTTTC. The encoded protein is CASSQGVFLGSGANVLTF.

With regard to this clone: An end of the junction does not agree with germline; a read error may underlie this. The chain recombines TRBV5-8 with TRBJ2-1, with a tentative D call TRBD1 (6 bases). The CDR3 is 16 amino acids. The germline V gene has CDR1 SGHTS and CDR2 YDEGEE. CDR3 amino acids: CASSTKPGQPDNGQFF. CDR3 in DNA: TGTGCCAGCAGCACGAAACCAGGACAGCCCGACAATGGGCAGTTCTTC.